Sequencing of this T cell receptor (beta chain) was carried out in a study of PD-1 blockade in mismatch repair-deficient tumors. Sequenced by immunoSEQ multiplex PCR; TCRdb stores in-frame clones only, minus some. There are about 84,000 clones in the sample; approximately 84% occur only once, and approximately 2.7% lies in the top ten. Germline V gives CDR1 MNHNS, CDR2 SASEGT. Trimming at V came to 6 bases and at J to 1 base, leaving 3 bases not matched to a gene. This CDR3 contains 15 residues. The sample in question was peripheral blood, obtained 12 weeks after starting pembrolizumab. The chain has TRBV6-1 and TRBJ1-4; the match to TRBD1 covers 9 bases. This TCR came from an adult with mismatch repair-deficient cancer. This chain's CDR3 is CASRGTGLTNEKLFF. The CDR3 DNA is TGTGCCAGCAGGGGGACAGGGTTAACTAATGAAAAACTGTTTTTT.